This TCR beta chain was captured in a study of human T cells and chemical hapten exposure. Broader study findings: Alopecia affected the donors, so their immune response may differ from healthy people's.

A single record per CDR3 protein comes from TCRdb applying MiXCR to the RACE reads. The sample comprises tens of thousands of distinct CDR3 sequences, less than 8.5% of which are singletons, and 1.3% rests with the top ten. CDR1 SGHTA and CDR2 FQGNSA come from the germline V gene. The V end lost 2 bases, the J end lost 0 bases, and 20 bases lay between the germline ends. This CDR3 comprises 19 residues. Specified time point: pre-sensitization, week 0. Documented treatment: therapeutic diphenylcyclopropenone sensitization with weekly scalp DPC. In every case, blood was obtained before the patch test was applied. The sample holds many counts of this clonotype. Its antigen is undetermined.

This clonotype was sampled from a woman in her forties or fifties with alopecia areata. Some clones in this sample may be carry-over from other donors' samples. The material sequenced was whole blood, taken in connection with sensitization to the hapten diphenylcyclopropenone (DPC). J is TRBJ2-1 and V is TRBV7-2; perhaps TRBD2 as D (5 bases). CDR3: CASSLQPPRLTRSYNEQFF. The CDR3 nucleotides read TGTGCCAGCAGCTTACAGCCCCCTCGACTAACTCGCTCCTACAATGAGCAGTTCTTC.